Given below is one TCR beta chain in context. Antigen specificity is unknown. The record originates from a study of early T cells in non-severe SARS-CoV-2 infection. Study background: The chains were unpaired, and the sequenced material was bulk RNA from unsorted whole blood. Notes on the study in general: Database matching using VDJdb favored anti-spike CD8 responses, with private and CD4 specificities left missing.

Unique molecular identifiers were added to individual cDNA molecules. TCRdb itself ran the 5' RACE reads through MiXCR, one entry per CDR3 protein. The sample records tens of thousands of distinct CDR3 sequences, around 19% being singletons. This specimen was whole blood, taken at baseline. This sequence was found in an adult who was a healthcare worker with PCR-confirmed SARS-CoV-2 infection or an uninfected control (not recorded which).

CDR3: CASSLFAAMNTEAFF. Written as DNA, the CDR3 is TGTGCCAGCAGCTTATTTGCAGCAATGAACACTGAAGCTTTCTTT. The rearrangement joins TRBV7-2 to TRBJ1-1; D remains ambiguous. CDR1 SGHTA and CDR2 FQGNSA come from the germline V gene. This CDR3 spans 15 amino acids. V was shortened by 2 bases and J by 0 bases, with 10 bases between the two germline ends.